These T cell receptor beta chains were read from a single sample in a study of OX40 agonist ivuxolimab in advanced cancers. The assay was immunoSEQ multiplex PCR, and TCRdb's table has in-frame clones only and misses some. The repertoire includes 55,000 to 90,000 clones, around 88% of them detected once, and 2% to 2.5% sits in the top ten. The material sequenced was CD4+ or CD8+ T cells sorted from blood, taken in a trial of the OX40 agonist ivuxolimab. These receptors came from an adult with an advanced solid tumor such as melanoma, head and neck, liver or kidney cancer. Each CDR3 is given with its conserved first and last residue. The D gene is left open where the match is weak. Clone size, where shown, is once, few, many, or a class for clones that have expanded.

J gene | D gene | clone size | V gene | CDR3 DNA | CDR3 protein
TRBJ2-5 | TRBD2 | . | TRBV2 | TGTGCCAGCAGATTGGGAAGCGGGAGGGGACGGGAGACCCAGTACTTC | CASRLGSGRGRETQYF
TRBJ1-1 | . | . | TRBV7-8 | TGTGCCAGCAGCCCCCGGGACGGGAACACTGAAGCTTTCTTT | CASSPRDGNTEAFF
TRBJ2-1 | . | few | TRBV6-1 | TGTGCCAGCAGTGACCGGGACACCGAGCAGTTCTTC | CASSDRDTEQFF
TRBJ1-3 | . | few | TRBV15 | TGTGCCACCAGCAGAGATCGTACAGTCGGAAACACCATATATTTT | CATSRDRTVGNTIYF
TRBJ2-7 | . | once | TRBV6-5 | TGTGCCAGCAGTTACCCGGGACGGACCTACGAGCAGTACTTC | CASSYPGRTYEQYF
TRBJ1-1 | TRBD1 | once | TRBV19 | TGTGCCAGTGTTTCAACAGGGGGACTCACTGAAGCTTTCTTT | CASVSTGGLTEAFF
TRBJ2-1 | TRBD2 | . | TRBV13 | TGTGCCAGCAGCTTAGAACTAGCGGGAGGGCCGTCACAATATGAGCAGTTCTTC | CASSLELAGGPSQYEQFF
TRBJ2-2 | TRBD2 | . | TRBV7-6 | TGTGCCAGCAGCTTGGCGGTAGCGGGAGTGCCCGGGGAGCTGTTTTTT | CASSLAVAGVPGELFF
TRBJ2-3 | TRBD1 | . | TRBV28 | TGTGCCAGCAGTACCAGACAGGGAAAGGGCACAGATACGCAGTATTTT | CASSTRQGKGTDTQYF
TRBJ2-1 | . | . | TRBV5-1 | TGCGCCAGCAGCCGGACCCTCGGGGATGAGCAGTTCTTC | CASSRTLGDEQFF
TRBJ2-5 | . | . | TRBV11-1 | TGTGCCAGCAGCACCCGGCGGGAAGGGGGAGAGACCCAGTACTTC | CASSTRREGGETQYF
TRBJ1-1 | . | . | TRBV5-1 | TGCGCCAGCAGCTCAAACTACCCCTCCTTCGGGACTGAAGCTTTCTTT | CASSSNYPSFGTEAFF
TRBJ2-7 | . | . | TRBV5-1 | TGCGCCAGCAGGGCCGGCGGGTTGGCCTCCTACGAGCAGTACTTC | CASRAGGLASYEQYF
TRBJ2-5 | TRBD2 | . | TRBV7-3 | TGTGCCAGCAGCTTAAATGCGGGGGGAGAGACCCAGTACTTC | CASSLNAGGETQYF
TRBJ1-2 | TRBD1 | . | TRBV7-9 | TGTGCCAGCAGCTCAGGGCAGGGGGCTTACGGCTATGGCTACACCTTC | CASSSGQGAYGYGYTF
TRBJ2-1 | TRBD2 | . | TRBV7-2 | TGTGCCAGCAGCCCGGGACTAGCGGAAGTAGGGCAGTTCTTC | CASSPGLAEVGQFF
TRBJ2-3 | . | . | TRBV2 | TGTGCCAGCAGTCCAGAGCCTAGCACAGATACGCAGTATTTT | CASSPEPSTDTQYF
TRBJ2-3 | . | few | TRBV28 | TGTGCCAGCCGCCTTAGGGGATTCACAGATACGCAGTATTTT | CASRLRGFTDTQYF
TRBJ2-3 | TRBD2 | . | TRBV5-1 | TGCGCCAGCAGGGGAGGGCCTAGCACAGATACGCAGTATTTT | CASRGGPSTDTQYF
TRBJ2-2 | TRBD2 | . | TRBV2 | TGTGCCAGCAGGGCCGGGACTAGCAGTGGGGAGCTGTTTTTT | CASRAGTSSGELFF
TRBJ1-1 | . | . | TRBV28 | TGTGCCAGCAGTGCATCCTCTACAGGGCGCACTGAAGCTTTCTTT | CASSASSTGRTEAFF
TRBJ2-1 | . | . | TRBV7-2 | TGTGCCAGCAGCGAGATAATAGAGCAGTTCTTC | CASSEIIEQFF
TRBJ2-3 | . | . | TRBV11-2 | TGTGCCAGCAGCCAAGGGAGAGATACGCAGTATTTT | CASSQGRDTQYF
TRBJ2-7 | TRBD1 | . | TRBV7-9 | TGTGCCAGCAGCACTCAAAGGGACAGCGAGCAGTACTTC | CASSTQRDSEQYF
TRBJ2-7 | TRBD2 | . | TRBV6-6 | TGTGCCAGCAGTGATTCGGGAGGCGCCTCCTACGAGCAGTACTTC | CASSDSGGASYEQYF
TRBJ2-5 | . | once | TRBV5-1 | TGCGCCAGCAGCTTGGCTATGGAGACCCAGTACTTC | CASSLAMETQYF
TRBJ1-2 | . | . | TRBV4-3 | TGCGCCAGCAGCCGAAACCACTATGGCTACACCTTC | CASSRNHYGYTF
TRBJ2-7 | . | . | TRBV23-1 | TGCGCCAGCACCGGACGGGAAACCTACGAGCAGTACTTC | CASTGRETYEQYF
TRBJ2-5 | . | . | TRBV18 | TGTGCCAGCTCACCACTCTCCCAAGGGTCTCTGGTAGAGACCCAGTACTTC | CASSPLSQGSLVETQYF
TRBJ2-6 | . | once | TRBV28 | TGTGCCAGCAGTGTACTCACAGCTCCAGGGGCCAACGTCCTGACTTTC | CASSVLTAPGANVLTF
TRBJ2-5 | TRBD1 | once | TRBV19 | TGTGCCAGTAGTGGTTCGGGACAGGGAAAAGAGACCCAGTACTTC | CASSGSGQGKETQYF
TRBJ2-7 | . | . | TRBV15 | TGTGCCACCAGCAGAGACAACTACGAGCAGTACTTC | CATSRDNYEQYF
TRBJ1-1 | . | . | TRBV5-1 | TGCGCCAGCAGCTGGCAGGGGAACACTGAAGCTTTCTTT | CASSWQGNTEAFF
TRBJ1-4 | . | . | TRBV4-2 | TGTGCCAGCAGCCAGCAGGGGTCTAATGAAAAACTGTTTTTT | CASSQQGSNEKLFF
TRBJ2-1 | . | few | TRBV6-1 | TGTGCCAGCAGTGAAGCGTTTAGCGCCTACTCCTACAATGAGCAGTTCTTC | CASSEAFSAYSYNEQFF
TRBJ2-4 | . | . | TRBV21-1 | TGTGCCAGCAGCGATACCGGGACAGGCAAAAACATTCAGTACTTC | CASSDTGTGKNIQYF
TRBJ1-3 | TRBD1 | . | TRBV6-1 | TGTGCAGGGGGCGATGGAAACACCATATATTTT | CAGGDGNTIYF
TRBJ2-5 | . | . | TRBV10-3 | TGTGCCATCAGTGAATCGGGGGCGGGAGAAGAGACCCAGTACTTC | CAISESGAGEETQYF
TRBJ2-7 | TRBD1 | . | TRBV4-1 | TGCGCCAGCAGCCAGGATGCTCGACAGGGAGACGAGCAGTACTTC | CASSQDARQGDEQYF
TRBJ1-2 | . | . | TRBV12-5 | TGTGCTAGTGGTTCCTTAGGAGGGTACGGCTACACCTTC | CASGSLGGYGYTF
TRBJ2-7 | TRBD1 | . | TRBV13 | TGTGCCAGCAGCAGGCCCCGGACAGGGAGCTACGAGCAGTACTTC | CASSRPRTGSYEQYF
TRBJ2-1 | . | . | TRBV25-1 | TGTGCCAGCAGTGAAGGGGGTGGAGGGGGGCACAATGAGCAGTTCTTC | CASSEGGGGGHNEQFF
TRBJ1-1 | TRBD1 | few | TRBV6-5 | TGTGCCAGCAGTGAGGACAGGTCGTCGTCTGAAGCTTTCTTT | CASSEDRSSSEAFF
TRBJ2-7 | . | . | TRBV10-3 | TGTGCCATCAGTGTGCAGACGGGTTTTTACGAGCAGTACTTC | CAISVQTGFYEQYF
TRBJ1-2 | . | . | TRBV28 | TGTGCCAGCAGTTTAAGAGCTAACTATGGCTACACCTTC | CASSLRANYGYTF
TRBJ1-6 | . | few | TRBV6-5 | TGTGCCAGCAGTTCAGGGTACAATTCACCCCTCCACTTT | CASSSGYNSPLHF